This TCR beta chain stems from a study of beta chain features in type 1 diabetes. cDNA synthesis used the whole RNA isolate, giving expressed TCRB sequences. Libraries were prepared by immunoSEQ multiplex PCR; TCRdb keeps only in-frame clonotypes and omits some of them. The table shows 150,000 to 190,000 clones, with less than 9.5% occurring only once. The CDR3 spans 15 residues. The J segment lost 5 bases and the V segment lost 5 bases, leaving 6 bases of the junction unmatched. CDR1 is SGHTA and CDR2 is FQGNSA in the germline V gene. Sequences were obtained from central memory CD4+ T cells from blood. The clonotype was recovered from a man aged 18 to 30 in good health. The chain links TRBV7-2 to TRBJ2-2, with TRBD1 matching 9 bases. CDR3 protein: CASSPQGAVTGELFF. CDR3 sequence (DNA): TGTGCCAGCAGCCCACAGGGGGCGGTTACCGGGGAGCTGTTTTTT.